Listed below are T cell receptor beta chains from one sample, sequenced in a study of blood T cell repertoires in COVID-19. Some clones are missing from TCRdb's copy, which holds only in-frame ones; the method was immunoSEQ multiplex PCR. The table has 60,000 or so clones, approximately 85% seen once. The sample comprised peripheral blood. These receptors were collected from a human donor in a cohort sampled during active COVID-19. Both conserved end residues are part of each CDR3. D genes are given only for firm matches. Size is omitted from some rows. Given values are once, few, many or a class for expanded clones.

CDR3 | DNA | J | D | size | V
CSASGPGGSTDTQYF | TGCAGTGCTAGTGGGCCGGGGGGAAGCACAGATACGCAGTATTTT | TRBJ2-3 | TRBD2 | . | TRBV20-1
CASSPGIAGTGELFF | TGCGCCAGCAGCCCCGGGATAGCGGGTACCGGGGAGCTGTTTTTT | TRBJ2-2 | TRBD2 | few | TRBV4-1
CASSMTVQEILYEQYF | TGTGCCAGTAGTATGACCGTACAGGAAATCCTATACGAGCAGTACTTC | TRBJ2-7 | . | . | TRBV19
CASSAGEALMETQYF | TGTGCCAGTAGTGCTGGGGAGGCATTAATGGAGACCCAGTACTTC | TRBJ2-5 | . | . | TRBV19
CATEQGFSGYTF | TGTGCCACCGAACAGGGTTTTAGTGGCTACACCTTC | TRBJ1-2 | . | . | TRBV2
CSVEVGRGPGTDTQYF | TGCAGCGTTGAAGTGGGCAGGGGGCCAGGCACAGATACGCAGTATTTT | TRBJ2-3 | TRBD1 | . | TRBV29-1
CASSMQRDSYEQYF | TGTGCCAGTAGTATGCAGCGGGACTCCTACGAGCAGTACTTC | TRBJ2-7 | TRBD2 | . | TRBV19
CASTRQGRNSPLHF | TGTGCCAGCACCCGACAGGGGAGGAATTCACCCCTCCACTTT | TRBJ1-6 | TRBD1 | . | TRBV7-9
CASSEGRTGAQVEQYF | TGCGCCAGCAGTGAGGGGAGGACAGGGGCCCAGGTGGAGCAGTACTTC | TRBJ2-7 | TRBD1 | few | TRBV10-1
CASSHQGSSYNEQFF | TGTGCCAGCAGCCACCAGGGGAGCTCCTACAATGAGCAGTTCTTC | TRBJ2-1 | . | . | TRBV13
CATSDFADTQYF | TGTGCCACCAGTGATTTTGCGGATACGCAGTATTTT | TRBJ2-3 | . | . | TRBV24-1
CSVEARRQEQYF | TGCAGCGTTGAAGCCCGCCGTCAGGAGCAGTACTTC | TRBJ2-7 | . | few | TRBV29-1
CASSLASETQYF | TGTGCCAGCAGCTTAGCTAGTGAGACCCAGTACTTC | TRBJ2-5 | . | once | TRBV7-6
CASSHTGTYNEQFF | TGTGCCAGCAGTCATACCGGGACCTACAATGAGCAGTTCTTC | TRBJ2-1 | . | . | TRBV5-8
CASNSGGANQPQHF | TGTGCCAGCAATTCGGGGGGTGCCAATCAGCCCCAGCATTTT | TRBJ1-5 | . | . | TRBV5-6
CASSLGGGFTGGNQPQHF | TGTGCCAGCAGCTTAGGGGGTGGTTTCACAGGGGGAAATCAGCCCCAGCATTTT | TRBJ1-5 | TRBD1 | . | TRBV7-2
CATSGPGQGAHGYTF | TGTGCCACCAGTGGACCGGGACAGGGGGCCCATGGCTACACCTTC | TRBJ1-2 | TRBD1 | few | TRBV24-1
CASSARGVGTGELFF | TGTGCCAGCAGCGCCAGGGGGGTTGGCACCGGGGAGCTGTTTTTT | TRBJ2-2 | . | . | TRBV14
CTSSQVSTKAGGIKNIQYF | TGCACCAGCAGCCAAGTATCAACAAAGGCCGGGGGGATCAAAAACATTCAGTACTTC | TRBJ2-4 | . | . | TRBV1
CASSPGTGGAEAFF | TGTGCCAGCAGCCCCGGGACAGGGGGCGCTGAAGCTTTCTTT | TRBJ1-1 | TRBD1 | . | TRBV2
CASSTGTNGEQYF | TGTGCCAGTAGTACAGGGACTAATGGGGAGCAGTACTTC | TRBJ2-7 | TRBD2 | . | TRBV19
CASSSRGFKNTEAFF | TGTGCCAGCAGCTCCAGGGGATTCAAGAACACTGAAGCTTTCTTT | TRBJ1-1 | . | . | TRBV7-3
CASSTRTGGPTDTQYF | TGTGCCAGCAGTACTAGGACAGGGGGGCCCACAGATACGCAGTATTTT | TRBJ2-3 | TRBD1 | . | TRBV27
CASGGSGGWSGANVLTF | TGTGCCAGCGGCGGCTCAGGGGGCTGGTCTGGGGCCAACGTCCTGACTTTC | TRBJ2-6 | TRBD1 | . | TRBV5-4
CASSFPLGTSGDQETQYF | TGTGCCAGCAGCTTCCCCCTTGGCACTAGCGGGGACCAAGAGACCCAGTACTTC | TRBJ2-5 | TRBD2 | . | TRBV7-8
CASIPRGLNTEAFF | TGTGCCAGCATCCCCCGAGGCCTGAACACTGAAGCTTTCTTT | TRBJ1-1 | . | . | TRBV6-5
CATSERQTSTDTQYF | TGTGCCACCAGTGAGAGACAGACTAGCACAGATACGCAGTATTTT | TRBJ2-3 | . | . | TRBV24-1
CASRERGGTDTQYF | TGTGCCAGTAGAGAGCGTGGAGGCACAGATACGCAGTATTTT | TRBJ2-3 | . | . | TRBV19